This T cell receptor (beta chain) was sequenced during a study of cytomegalovirus exposure and HLA in healthy donors. Trimming pared 2 bases from V and 5 bases from J, leaving 12 bases between. This CDR3 has 13 amino acids. CDR1 is GTSNPN, CDR2 SVGIG, per germline (reference sequence). Turning to this clone: What it binds is unknown.

TCRdb's copy holds only in-frame clones and misses some; the assay was immunoSEQ multiplex PCR. The sample has about 120,000 clones, around 96% seen once. Points from the study as a whole: Published work reported that the classifier diagnosed cytomegalovirus status with high specificity and sensitivity. A few CMV-associated chains were confirmed in vitro to be specific for CMV antigens.

The study drew the donors from its roughly 120-subject validation cohort, separate from the approximately 700-subject first cohort. The material sequenced was PBMCs. The sequence came from a man aged 18-30 years in good health and CMV-seronegative. The V and J genes are TRBV30 and TRBJ1-1; tentatively, D is TRBD1 (5 bases). This chain's CDR3 is CAWSLRAGTEAFF. The DNA for the CDR3 is TGTGCCTGGAGTTTACGGGCAGGGACTGAAGCTTTCTTT.